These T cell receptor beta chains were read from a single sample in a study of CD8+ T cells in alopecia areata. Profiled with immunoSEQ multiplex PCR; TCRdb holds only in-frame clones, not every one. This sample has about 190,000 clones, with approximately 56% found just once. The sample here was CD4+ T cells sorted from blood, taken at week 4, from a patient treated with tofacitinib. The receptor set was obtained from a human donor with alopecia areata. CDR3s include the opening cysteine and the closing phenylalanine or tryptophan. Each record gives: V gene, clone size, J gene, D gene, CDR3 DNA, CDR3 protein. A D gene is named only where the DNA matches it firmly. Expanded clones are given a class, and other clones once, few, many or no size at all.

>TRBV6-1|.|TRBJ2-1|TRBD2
TGTGCCAGCAGTGACGTAGCGGGAGAGGCGCAGTTCTTC
CASSDVAGEAQFF
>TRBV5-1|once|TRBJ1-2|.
TGCGCCAGCAGCTCTGACAGGTGGGGCTACACCTTC
CASSSDRWGYTF
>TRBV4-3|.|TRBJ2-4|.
TGCGCCAGCAGCCAAGATATGGCCACGGTTCAGTACTTC
CASSQDMATVQYF
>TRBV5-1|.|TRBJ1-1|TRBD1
TGCGCCAGCGGGGGACAGGGAGAAACTGAAGCTTTCTTT
CASGGQGETEAFF
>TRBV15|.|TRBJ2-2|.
TGTGCCACCAGCAGGGATGGCGGGAACACCGGGGAGCTGTTTTTT
CATSRDGGNTGELFF
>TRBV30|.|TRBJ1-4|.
TGTGCCTGGAGCCAACCCCCCGCTGGCGAACTGTTTTTT
CAWSQPPAGELFF
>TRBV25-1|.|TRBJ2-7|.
TGTGCCAGCAGTGAATCGCCCCCTCTCGAGCAGTACTTC
CASSESPPLEQYF
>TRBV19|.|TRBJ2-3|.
TGTGCCAGTAGTATTCAGCAGGGGGGAAATACGCAGTATTTT
CASSIQQGGNTQYF
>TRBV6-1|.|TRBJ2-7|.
TGTGCCAGCAGTGAATTTTTCCAGCCGCGGCAGTACTTC
CASSEFFQPRQYF
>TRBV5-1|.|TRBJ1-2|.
TGCGCCAGCAGCCTCCGGGACGCCCGGATTAGCACCTTC
CASSLRDARISTF
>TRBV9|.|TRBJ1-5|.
TGTGCCAGCAGCGTAGGTTTTGGGGGTAGCAATCAGCCCCAGCATTTT
CASSVGFGGSNQPQHF
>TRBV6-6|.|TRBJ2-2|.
TGTGCCAGCAGCCCCGGGTTCACCGGGGAGCTGTTTTTT
CASSPGFTGELFF
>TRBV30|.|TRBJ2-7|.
TGTGCCTGGAGTCAGTCCCCATCGTCCTACGAGCAGTACTTC
CAWSQSPSSYEQYF
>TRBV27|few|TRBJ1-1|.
TGTGCCAGCAGTCCACGGCGGGGAGGGGGCACTGAAGCTTTCTTT
CASSPRRGGGTEAFF
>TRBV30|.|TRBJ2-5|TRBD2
TGTGCCTGCCGACTAGCGGGAGGGGGGGAGACCCAGTACTTC
CACRLAGGGETQYF
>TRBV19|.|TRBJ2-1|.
TGTGCCAGTAGTGCCTCTGGGACATACAATGAGCAGTTCTTC
CASSASGTYNEQFF
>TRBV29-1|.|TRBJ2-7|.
TGCAGCGTTGTGTACAGGGTAAAAGGCGAGCAGTACTTC
CSVVYRVKGEQYF
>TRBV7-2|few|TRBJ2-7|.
TGTGCCAGCAGCTCAACTCCCCGGGTTCTCGAGCAGTACTTC
CASSSTPRVLEQYF
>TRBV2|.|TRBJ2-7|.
TGTGCCAGCGGCAGACTATCAAGCTCCTACGAGCAGTACTTC
CASGRLSSSYEQYF
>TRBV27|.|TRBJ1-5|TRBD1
TGTGCTAGCAGGAATAGAGGACAGGGGGTCGGAGCCCAGCATTTT
CASRNRGQGVGAQHF
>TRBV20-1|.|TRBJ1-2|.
TGCAGTGCTAGAGCGGTGCATGGCTACACCTTC
CSARAVHGYTF
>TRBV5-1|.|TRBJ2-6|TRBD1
TGCGCCAGCAGCCCAACGGGGACAGGGTCGTCTGGGGCCAACGTCCTGACTTTC
CASSPTGTGSSGANVLTF
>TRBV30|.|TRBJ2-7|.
TGTGCCTGGAGTGACACTCCCTACGAGCAGTACTTC
CAWSDTPYEQYF
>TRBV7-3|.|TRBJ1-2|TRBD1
TGTGCCAGCAGCCCGACCCACAGGGGGCTATCAGTTGGCTACACCTTC
CASSPTHRGLSVGYTF
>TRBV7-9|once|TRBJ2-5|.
TGTGCCAGCAGCTTAGTCAGCGGGGAGACCCAGTACTTC
CASSLVSGETQYF
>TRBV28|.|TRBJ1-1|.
TGTGCCAGCAGTTTGCAGTACACTGAAGCTTTCTTT
CASSLQYTEAFF
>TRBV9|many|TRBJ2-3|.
TGTGCCAGCAGCGTAGACGAGCGGGCAGATACGCAGTATTTT
CASSVDERADTQYF
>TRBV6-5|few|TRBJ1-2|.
TGTGCCAGCAGAACCAAGGGCAGAGGACATGGCTACACCTTC
CASRTKGRGHGYTF
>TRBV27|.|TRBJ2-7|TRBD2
TGTGCCAGCAGTTTGCGGGAGGGCCGGGCCTACGAGCAGTACTTC
CASSLREGRAYEQYF
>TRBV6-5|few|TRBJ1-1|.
TGTGCCAGCAGACTTCAGGGCATAACGGACACTGAAGCTTTCTTT
CASRLQGITDTEAFF
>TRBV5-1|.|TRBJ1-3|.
TGCGCCAGCAGCTTGGAAGGGTTCCCTGGAAACACCATATATTTT
CASSLEGFPGNTIYF
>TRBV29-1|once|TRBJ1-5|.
TGCAGCGTGGCAGAAGGGGGGGTAGGGCAGCCCCAGCATTTT
CSVAEGGVGQPQHF
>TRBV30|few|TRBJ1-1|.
TGTGCCTCTGAGAAGAGGACTGAAGCTTTCTTT
CASEKRTEAFF
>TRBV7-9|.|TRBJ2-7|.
TGTGCCAGCAGCTTTAGGGGGAGTTCCTACGAGCAGTACTTC
CASSFRGSSYEQYF
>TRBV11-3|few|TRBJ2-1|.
TGTGCCAGCAGCTTTCAACCCGGAGGTGAGCAGTTCTTC
CASSFQPGGEQFF
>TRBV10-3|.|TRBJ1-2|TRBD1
TGTGCCATCAGTCCCGGGACAGGGGGGAACTATGGCTACACCTTC
CAISPGTGGNYGYTF
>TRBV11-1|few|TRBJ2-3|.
TGTGCCAGCAGCTTGAGGACAGATACGCAGTATTTT
CASSLRTDTQYF